The rows below give T cell receptor beta chains drawn from one sample of a study of metastatic and nonmetastatic thyroid tumors. TCRdb re-called clones via MiXCR from the PCR reads. The sample holds about 9,500 clones, around 32% seen once. Sample: adjacent normal tissue. The origin of the receptors is a female donor with papillary thyroid cancer or a benign thyroid nodule (not recorded which). Some clones in this sample may be carry-over from other donors' samples. The CDR3 runs from the conserved cysteine through the conserved F or W. Fields, in order: J gene, V gene, clone size, D gene, CDR3 protein, CDR3 DNA. The D gene is left open where the match is weak. A clone size is listed for some rows: how often the clone was seen (once, few, many), or a class if it is expanded.

j_gene: TRBJ2-7
v_gene: TRBV20-1
abundance: .
d_gene: TRBD2
CDR3aa: CSAPRAGEAYEQYF
CDR3nt: TGCAGTGCTCCCCGAGCGGGAGAAGCCTACGAGCAGTACTTC

j_gene: TRBJ1-6
v_gene: TRBV28
abundance: .
d_gene: TRBD1
CDR3aa: CASSPRQGARNSPLHF
CDR3nt: TGTGCCAGCAGTCCAAGACAGGGGGCGCGAAATTCACCCCTCCACTTT

j_gene: TRBJ2-5
v_gene: TRBV2
abundance: few
d_gene: .
CDR3aa: CASSAPFGGGETQYF
CDR3nt: TGTGCCAGCAGTGCACCGTTCGGAGGGGGTGAGACCCAGTACTTC

j_gene: TRBJ2-6
v_gene: TRBV30
abundance: many
d_gene: .
CDR3aa: CAWGVLLGTHVSGANVLTF
CDR3nt: TGTGCCTGGGGCGTTTTGTTAGGGACCCATGTCTCTGGGGCCAACGTCCTGACTTTC

j_gene: TRBJ2-3
v_gene: TRBV7-2
abundance: few
d_gene: .
CDR3aa: CASSFSDTQYF
CDR3nt: TGTGCCAGCAGCTTCTCAGATACGCAGTATTTT

j_gene: TRBJ1-2
v_gene: TRBV28
abundance: .
d_gene: .
CDR3aa: CASFYTRRGVGYTF
CDR3nt: TGTGCCAGCTTCTACACACGAAGGGGAGTTGGCTACACCTTC

j_gene: TRBJ1-2
v_gene: TRBV6-1
abundance: .
d_gene: .
CDR3aa: CASSERGSRGGYTF
CDR3nt: TGTGCCAGCAGTGAACGGGGGTCGAGAGGTGGCTACACCTTC

j_gene: TRBJ2-6
v_gene: TRBV5-1
abundance: .
d_gene: .
CDR3aa: CASGLAQEAGANILTF
CDR3nt: TGCGCCAGCGGCTTGGCACAGGAGGCGGGGGCCAACATCCTGACTTTC

j_gene: TRBJ2-3
v_gene: TRBV20-1
abundance: .
d_gene: TRBD2
CDR3aa: CSARGTSVGDTQYF
CDR3nt: TGCAGTGCTAGAGGGACTAGCGTTGGCGATACGCAGTATTTT

j_gene: TRBJ2-7
v_gene: TRBV15
abundance: .
d_gene: TRBD2
CDR3aa: CATSRDVAGGYEQYF
CDR3nt: TGTGCCACCAGCAGAGATGTGGCGGGGGGTTACGAGCAGTACTTC

j_gene: TRBJ2-7
v_gene: TRBV5-6
abundance: .
d_gene: .
CDR3aa: CASSWRGSYEQYF
CDR3nt: TGTGCCAGCAGCTGGCGAGGTTCCTACGAGCAGTACTTC

j_gene: TRBJ1-1
v_gene: TRBV6-2/TRBV6-3
abundance: few
d_gene: .
CDR3aa: CASSYIPQSPFGRGEAFF
CDR3nt: TGTGCCAGCAGTTACATACCACAGTCTCCTTTTGGGCGAGGTGAAGCTTTCTTT